Given below is one T cell receptor beta chain in context. These data originate in a study of T cells expressing NK-cell markers. TCRdb re-analyzed the 5' RACE reads; it lists each CDR3 protein once, without DNA. The sample includes some 300,000 distinct CDR3 sequences. The sequence derives from a man aged 18 to 35 in good health. The sequenced sample consisted of blood T cells: a sorted CD56 or NKG2C T cell subset, CD4+ or CD8+ T cells, or bulk PBMC T cells (not recorded which).

CDR3 residues: CSAKSHRGMTNYGYTF. V gene TRBV20-1 combines with J gene TRBJ1-2; TCRdb's D call, TRBD1, is unchecked because there is no DNA. The CDR3 totals 16 residues. The germline CDR1 and CDR2 sequences are DFQATT and SNEGSKA (reference sequence).